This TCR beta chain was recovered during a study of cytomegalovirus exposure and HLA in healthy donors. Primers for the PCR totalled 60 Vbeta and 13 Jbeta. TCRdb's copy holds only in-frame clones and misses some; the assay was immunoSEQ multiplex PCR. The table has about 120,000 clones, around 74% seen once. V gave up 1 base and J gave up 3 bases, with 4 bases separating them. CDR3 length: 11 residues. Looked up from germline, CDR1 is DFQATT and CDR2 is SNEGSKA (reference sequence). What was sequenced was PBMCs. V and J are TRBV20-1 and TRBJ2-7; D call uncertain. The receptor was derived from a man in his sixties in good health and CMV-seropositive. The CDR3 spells CSARVRYEQYF. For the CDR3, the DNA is TGCAGTGCTAGAGTTCGCTACGAGCAGTACTTC.